This TCR beta chain comes out of a study of cytomegalovirus exposure and HLA in healthy donors. Study-level findings and limits: Available immune exposure information covered CMV serostatus only. In vitro confirmation showed three CMV-associated chains to be CMV antigen specific. TCR beta chains associated with HLA were, in a later analysis, more clonally expanded than equally common others. Per a prior analysis, the majority of TCR beta V segments were productive roughly 87% or roughly 30% of the time.

CDR1 and CDR2 (germline): SGHDT, YYEEEE. Trimming cost V 1 base and J 2 bases, with 17 bases left between them. This CDR3 has 17 residues. PCR primers comprised 60 Vbeta and 13 Jbeta primers. Data came from immunoSEQ multiplex PCR; TCRdb stores just in-frame clones and leaves some out. Of 200,000 or so clones listed, around 83% are singletons. Remarks on this clone: Its specificity is not known.

Sequences were obtained from PBMCs. The chain employs TRBV5-6 and TRBJ2-3; TRBD1 is a possible D gene (5 bases). The sequence was collected from a woman aged 45-65 years in good health and CMV-seropositive. CDR3 amino acids: CASSLRAQGRSTDTQYF. CDR3 bases: TGTGCCAGCAGCTTGAGGGCGCAGGGTCGCTCCACAGATACGCAGTATTTT. Looking up the rest from reference TRBV5-6 and TRBJ2-3 gives the full variable domain: DAGVTQSPTHLIKTRGQQVTLRCSPKSGHDTVSWYQQALGQGPQFIFQYYEEEERQRGNFPDRFSGHQFPNYSSELNVNALLLGDSALYLCASSLRAQGRSTDTQYFGPGTRLTVL.